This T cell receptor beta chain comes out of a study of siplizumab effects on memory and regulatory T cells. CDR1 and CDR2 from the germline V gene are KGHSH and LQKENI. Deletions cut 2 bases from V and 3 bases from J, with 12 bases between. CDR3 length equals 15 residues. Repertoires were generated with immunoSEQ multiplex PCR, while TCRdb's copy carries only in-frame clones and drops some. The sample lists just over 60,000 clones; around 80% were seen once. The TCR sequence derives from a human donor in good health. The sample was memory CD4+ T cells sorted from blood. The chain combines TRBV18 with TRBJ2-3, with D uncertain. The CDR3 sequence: CASSPIPFETDTQYF. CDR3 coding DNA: TGTGCCAGCTCACCAATACCGTTTGAAACAGATACGCAGTATTTT.